The rows below give T cell receptor beta chains drawn from one sample of a study of CD8 T cells in Susac syndrome. Via MiXCR, TCRdb re-called the immunoSEQ multiplex PCR reads, giving one row per CDR3 protein. The sample lists 250,000 to 300,000 distinct CDR3 sequences, 85% occurring once. The sample comprised CD8+ T cells from PBMCs. These receptors were collected from a human donor with multiple sclerosis. Both conserved end residues are part of each CDR3. A D gene is named only where the DNA matches it firmly. Size values are once, few and many counts, or a class for expanded clones, and some rows have none.

clone_size | cdr3_length | d_call | j_call | v_call | cdr3_aa | cdr3_nt
NA | 18 | NA | TRBJ1-1 | TRBV2 | CASSEALQRGGRPWEAFF | TGTGCCAGCAGTGAAGCGCTTCAGCGGGGGGGCAGGCCCTGGGAAGCTTTCTTT
NA | 14 | TRBD2 | TRBJ2-7 | TRBV6-1 | CASSGVGRNYEQYF | TGTGCCAGCAGTGGTGTCGGGAGGAACTACGAGCAGTACTTC
NA | 15 | NA | TRBJ2-7 | TRBV11-2 | CASSLGHAWADEQYF | TGTGCCAGCAGCCTCGGGCATGCGTGGGCCGACGAGCAGTACTTC
once | 17 | TRBD1 | TRBJ1-1 | TRBV10-3 | CAISEYPTGEETTEAFF | TGTGCCATCAGTGAATACCCTACAGGGGAAGAGACCACTGAAGCTTTCTTT
NA | 14 | NA | TRBJ2-3 | TRBV7-2 | CASSLALGYRAQYF | TGTGCCAGCAGCTTAGCTCTAGGGTACCGGGCGCAGTATTTT
NA | 14 | NA | TRBJ2-7 | TRBV27 | CASSLSSIAPEQYF | TGTGCCAGCAGTTTGAGCTCCATCGCACCCGAGCAGTACTTC
NA | 17 | TRBD1 | TRBJ2-1 | TRBV14 | CASSHLPGQVRYNEQFF | TGTGCCAGCAGCCACCTCCCGGGACAGGTTCGATACAATGAGCAGTTCTTC
NA | 13 | TRBD1 | TRBJ2-1 | TRBV24-1 | CATSGTENNEQFF | TGTGCCACCTCCGGGACAGAAAACAATGAGCAGTTCTTC
NA | 14 | NA | TRBJ1-2 | TRBV9 | CASSATRTNYGYTF | TGTGCCAGCAGCGCGACTCGAACTAACTATGGCTACACCTTC
NA | 18 | NA | TRBJ1-5 | TRBV4-1 | CASSPDHGRDINNQPQHF | TGCGCCAGCAGCCCAGATCACGGCCGGGACATAAACAATCAGCCCCAGCATTTT
NA | 14 | NA | TRBJ2-1 | TRBV6-1 | CASSEYRVVDEQFF | TGTGCCAGCAGTGAATACAGGGTTGTCGATGAGCAGTTCTTC
NA | 11 | NA | TRBJ2-4 | TRBV7-9 | CARGVENIQYF | TGTGCCAGAGGGGTGGAAAACATTCAGTACTTC
NA | 13 | NA | TRBJ1-1 | TRBV20-1 | CSADKGRYTEAFF | TGCAGTGCTGACAAGGGAAGGTACACTGAAGCTTTCTTT
few | 16 | TRBD1 | TRBJ2-7 | TRBV7-2 | CASSLVGGQGGYEQYF | TGTGCCAGCAGCTTAGTGGGCGGACAGGGAGGATACGAGCAGTACTTC
once | 13 | NA | TRBJ1-1 | TRBV11-3 | CASSLDLATEAFF | TGTGCCAGCAGCTTAGATCTCGCGACTGAAGCTTTCTTT
NA | 14 | TRBD1 | TRBJ1-4 | TRBV12-3/TRBV12-4 | CASRSQGRDEKLFF | TGTGCCAGCAGGTCACAGGGGCGAGATGAAAAACTGTTTTTT
NA | 13 | NA | TRBJ2-1 | TRBV4-3 | CASSPFPSQPGFF | TGCGCCAGCAGCCCCTTCCCATCACAGCCGGGGTTCTTC
NA | 13 | NA | TRBJ2-1 | TRBV6-5 | CASSYMVNNEQFF | TGTGCCAGCAGTTACATGGTGAACAATGAGCAGTTCTTC
NA | 15 | TRBD2 | TRBJ2-7 | TRBV13 | CASSPTSGGSYEQYF | TGTGCCAGCAGCCCGACTAGCGGGGGCTCCTACGAGCAGTACTTC
NA | 12 | NA | TRBJ1-1 | TRBV28 | CASSLWNTEAFF | TGTGCCAGCAGTTTATGGAACACTGAAGCTTTCTTT
NA | 16 | NA | TRBJ2-1 | TRBV15 | CATSRAGTGIYNEQFF | TGTGCCACCAGCAGGGCTGGCACCGGGATATACAATGAGCAGTTCTTC
NA | 15 | TRBD2 | TRBJ2-7 | TRBV10-1 | CASSDAGGPEYEQYF | TGCGCCAGCAGTGACGCGGGAGGGCCGGAATACGAGCAGTACTTC
NA | 15 | NA | TRBJ1-5 | TRBV10-3 | CAISESGISNQPQHF | TGTGCCATCAGTGAGTCGGGGATTAGCAATCAGCCCCAGCATTTT
once | 16 | NA | TRBJ2-1 | TRBV6-5 | CASSYGAGERYNEQFF | TGTGCCAGCAGTTACGGGGCAGGGGAACGATACAATGAGCAGTTCTTC
NA | 12 | NA | TRBJ1-2 | TRBV30 | CAWARDDPELTF | TGTGCCTGGGCCCGGGACGACCCTGAGCTCACCTTC
NA | 16 | TRBD2 | TRBJ2-1 | TRBV19 | CASSVSGTSSYNEQFF | TGTGCCAGTAGCGTTAGCGGGACTAGCTCCTACAATGAGCAGTTCTTC
NA | 14 | NA | TRBJ2-7 | TRBV7-9 | CASSLDKGAYEQYF | TGTGCCAGCAGCTTAGATAAAGGGGCCTACGAGCAGTACTTC
NA | 17 | TRBD2 | TRBJ2-1 | TRBV27 | CASSLLYVAGSGNEQFF | TGTGCCAGCAGTCTTCTATATGTAGCGGGCAGTGGCAATGAGCAGTTCTTC
few | 14 | TRBD2 | TRBJ2-1 | TRBV9 | CASSVLAGANEQFF | TGTGCCAGCAGCGTACTAGCGGGAGCCAATGAGCAGTTCTTC
NA | 16 | TRBD2 | TRBJ2-3 | TRBV3-1 | CASSLSGLAGADTQYF | TGTGCCAGCAGTCTATCGGGACTAGCGGGAGCAGATACGCAGTATTTT
once | 12 | NA | TRBJ1-1 | TRBV6-5 | CASSPFGVGAFF | TGTGCCAGCAGTCCCTTCGGGGTGGGGGCTTTCTTT
NA | 18 | TRBD1 | TRBJ1-1 | TRBV5-1 | CASSLGPLPPGGCTEAFF | TGCGCCAGCAGCTTGGGGCCCCTTCCGCCAGGGGGGTGTACTGAAGCTTTCTTT
NA | 12 | NA | TRBJ1-5 | TRBV16 | CASSRPDQPQHF | TGTGCCAGCAGCCGACCGGACCAGCCCCAGCATTTT
NA | 15 | TRBD1 | TRBJ1-3 | TRBV7-9 | CASSSRTGLGNTIYF | TGTGCCAGCAGCTCGCGGACAGGGCTCGGAAACACCATATATTTT
NA | 15 | TRBD2 | TRBJ2-1 | TRBV20-1 | CSAPGTSGFIGEQFF | TGCAGTGCCCCGGGGACTAGCGGGTTTATAGGGGAGCAGTTCTTC
NA | 14 | NA | TRBJ2-5 | TRBV9 | CASSVESGRKTQYF | TGTGCCAGCAGCGTAGAGTCAGGGAGAAAGACCCAGTACTTC
NA | 14 | TRBD2 | TRBJ2-1 | TRBV12-3/TRBV12-4 | CASSSPGLAGGQFF | TGTGCCAGCAGTTCCCCGGGACTAGCGGGAGGGCAGTTCTTC
NA | 15 | NA | TRBJ1-5 | TRBV4-1 | CASSLARESNQPQHF | TGCGCCAGCAGCCTTGCCCGGGAGAGCAATCAGCCCCAGCATTTT
NA | 16 | NA | TRBJ1-2 | TRBV7-2 | CASSYSGTRSGYGYTF | TGTGCCAGCAGCTATTCCGGGACCCGTTCGGGGTATGGCTACACCTTC